This T cell receptor beta chain was captured by sequencing in a study of cytomegalovirus exposure and HLA in healthy donors. Study-level points and caveats: There were around 160 TCR beta chains listed as cytomegalovirus-associated. Later analysis identified a missense DCLRE1C variant that was linked to TCR beta V- and J-gene trimming. An ancestry cluster, one associated with Asian ancestry, reportedly showed fewer N-insertions than the approximately 720-donor mean in a later analysis.

This clone was detected a few times. The target antigen is unknown. The PCR used 60 Vbeta and 13 Jbeta primers. TCRdb keeps only in-frame clones here, not all; method: immunoSEQ multiplex PCR. The sample comprises under 200,000 clones, approximately 71% of which are singletons, and 4% to 5.5% rests with the top ten. The CDR3 has 14 residues. The ends were cut back, 0 bases at V and 2 bases at J, with 8 bases in the middle. From germline, CDR1 is SGDLS and CDR2 YYNGEE. Healthy donors of bone marrow made up the group. The TCR was taken from a male donor in good health and CMV-seronegative. The chain employs TRBV9 and TRBJ1-1; no definite D call. The sequencing input was PBMCs. CDR3 protein: CASSVGAFNTEAFF. Written as DNA, the CDR3 is TGTGCCAGCAGCGTAGGGGCGTTCAACACTGAAGCTTTCTTT.